These 19 T cell receptor beta chains were all obtained from the same sample, sequenced in a study of cytomegalovirus exposure and HLA in healthy donors. PCR primers comprised 60 Vbeta and 13 Jbeta primers. Sequenced by immunoSEQ multiplex PCR; TCRdb stores in-frame clones only, minus some. The table includes about 31,000 clones, approximately 90% detected once. What was sequenced was PBMCs. The receptor source for this set is a boy between 10 and 17 years old in good health and CMV-seronegative.

The chain links TRBV12-5 to TRBJ2-5; 7 bases map to TRBD2. Germline V gives CDR1 LGHNT, CDR2 FRNRAP. The trim removed 5 bases at V and 3 bases at J, leaving 9 bases unmatched. This CDR3 is 15 amino acids long. CDR3 loop: CASGPSGLPEETQYF. The CDR3 DNA reads as TGTGCTAGTGGTCCCTCGGGACTACCCGAAGAGACCCAGTACTTC.

J is TRBJ1-5 and V is TRBV28, with D perhaps TRBD1 (6 bases). V was cut by 8 bases and J by 8 bases, with 16 bases left in between. The germline CDR1 and CDR2 sequences are MDHEN and SYDVKM. The CDR3 runs to 13 residues. CDR3 loop: CASRDTGRKPQHF. DNA for the CDR3: TGTGCCAGCCGGGACACGGGTAGGAAGCCCCAGCATTTT.

The genes are TRBV14 and TRBJ2-7, with TRBD1 identical over 11 bases. V was clipped by 4 bases and J by 7 bases; unmatched bases: 9. Germline loops: CDR1 SGHDN, CDR2 FVKESK. This CDR3 has 15 amino acids. The CDR3 region is CASSPYGQGAGEQYF. The CDR3 nucleotides are TGTGCCAGCAGCCCATATGGACAGGGGGCGGGGGAGCAGTACTTC.

This chain uses TRBV5-6 with TRBJ2-2; D perhaps matches TRBD1 (6 bases). The CDR3 is 15 residues long. The V gene's germline CDR1 is SGHDT and CDR2 YYEEEE. V lost 1 base, J lost 1 base, and 8 bases lay in between. This chain's CDR3 is CASSLPGQNTGELFF. The CDR3 DNA reads as TGTGCCAGCAGCTTGCCGGGACAGAACACCGGGGAGCTGTTTTTT.

This clone was seen a single time. The CDR3 protein is CASSIGDRNEKLFF. In DNA form, the CDR3 reads TGTGCCAGTAGTATCGGGGACAGAAATGAAAAACTGTTTTTT. The gene calls are TRBV19 and TRBJ1-4; TRBD1 agrees at 7 bases. CDR1 and CDR2 (germline): LNHDA, SQIVND (reference sequence). Trimming at V came to 3 bases and at J to 5 bases, leaving 3 bases not matched to a gene. The CDR3 is 14 amino acids.

The chain uses TRBV19 and TRBJ2-1; D may be TRBD2 (6 bases). The germline CDR1 and CDR2 sequences are LNHDA and SQIVND (reference sequence). The CDR3 is 15 amino acids. V was cut by 7 bases and J by 9 bases, with 22 bases left in between. The CDR3 DNA is TGTGCCAGTACCACCCTCGGGAGCAGGGCCCCTGAGCAGTTCTTC. This sequence encodes CASTTLGSRAPEQFF.

This chain uses TRBV19 with TRBJ1-2, with D perhaps TRBD1 (5 bases). The V gene's germline CDR1 is LNHDA and CDR2 SQIVND (reference sequence). The CDR3 is 15 residues long. V dropped 4 bases and J dropped 3 bases, with 15 bases sitting between them. In DNA form, the CDR3 reads TGTGCCAGTAGTACAAGTAGACAGCCACACTATGGCTACACCTTC. Encoded protein: CASSTSRQPHYGYTF. Full variable domain (remainder filled in from reference TRBV19 and TRBJ1-2): DGGITQSPKYLFRKEGQNVTLSCEQNLNHDAMYWYRQDPGQGLRLIYYSQIVNDFQKGDIAEGYSVSREKKESFPLTVTSAQKNPTAFYLCASSTSRQPHYGYTFGSGTRLTVV.

The gene calls are TRBV9 and TRBJ2-2; 11 bases fit TRBD1. Trimming cost V 3 bases and J 3 bases; bases outside gene matches: 7. Germline V lookup: CDR1 SGDLS, CDR2 YYNGEE. The CDR3 length is 17 residues. The DNA of the CDR3 is TGTGCCAGCAGCGAGGGAGGACAGGGGGCCTACACCGGGGAGCTGTTTTTT. Amino acid sequence: CASSEGGQGAYTGELFF.

The chain joins TRBV6-4 to TRBJ1-6, with D possibly TRBD1 on 5 matching bases. V lost 0 bases to trimming and J lost 7 bases, with 13 bases between them. CDR1 and CDR2 from the germline V gene are MRHNA and SNTAGT. The CDR3 sequence is 16 residues long. The CDR3 reads CASSDSGGFGNSPLHF. In DNA, the CDR3 is TGTGCCAGCAGTGACTCGGGGGGATTTGGAAATTCACCCCTCCACTTT.

The J gene is TRBJ2-1, the V gene TRBV6-1, with no clear D. Germline CDR1 is MNHNS and CDR2 is SASEGT. V gave up 10 bases and J gave up 7 bases, with 11 bases separating them. The CDR3 spans 11 residues. The CDR3 protein is CAIATGNEQFF. The CDR3 bases are TGTGCCATTGCGACTGGAAATGAGCAGTTCTTC.

The chain recombines TRBV4-1 with TRBJ1-2; possibly TRBD1 for D (5 bases). The CDR3 extends over 15 amino acids. Per germline, CDR1 MGHRA and CDR2 YSYEKL. Between the trimmed V and J ends, which lost 1 base and 1 base, there was a span of 10 bases. CDR3 sequence: CASSQGQLNNYGYTF. The CDR3, as DNA: TGCGCCAGCAGCCAAGGACAGCTAAATAACTATGGCTACACCTTC.

V gene TRBV5-5 combines with J gene TRBJ1-6; TRBD1 aligns across 9 bases. The CDR3 is 15 amino acids. With V trimmed by 6 bases and J by 6 bases, 7 bases remained unmatched. Germline CDR1 reads SGHKS; CDR2 reads YYEKEE (reference sequence). As DNA, the CDR3 is TGTGCCAGCAACAGGGGGCCGTTTTCTAATTCACCCCTCCACTTT. It specifies CASNRGPFSNSPLHF.

As regards this clone: At one end, the junction sequence differs from germline, possibly due to a read error. The gene calls are TRBV5-5 and TRBJ2-1; 8 bases align to TRBD2. The CDR3 is 14 residues long. Germline lookup yields CDR1 SGHKS and CDR2 YYEKEE (reference sequence). The CDR3 bases are TGTGCCAGCCGCTTGACTAGCGCCTACAATGAGCAGTTCTTC. Protein: CASRLTSAYNEQFF.

This chain's CDR3 is CASSLQNPNEQYF. The CDR3 DNA sequence: TGCGCCAGCAGCTTACAAAATCCGAACGAGCAGTACTTC. The rearrangement uses TRBV5-1 and TRBJ2-7; D is undetermined. The CDR3 consists of 13 residues. With 2 bases removed from V and 5 bases from J, the gap between germline ends came to 11 bases. The germline V gene has CDR1 SGHRS and CDR2 YFSETQ.

CDR3 sequence reads: CASSRDSQETQYF. In DNA form, the CDR3 reads TGTGCCAGCAGCCGGGACAGCCAAGAGACCCAGTACTTC. This chain links TRBV9 with TRBJ2-5, with 7 bases that match TRBD1. Germline V gene data show CDR1 as SGDLS and CDR2 as YYNGEE. V was clipped by 4 bases and J by 1 base; unmatched bases: 1. The CDR3 has 13 residues.

This chain joins TRBV19 and TRBJ1-2; 7 positions match TRBD1. The germline V gene encodes CDR1 LNHDA and CDR2 SQIVND (reference sequence). With V trimmed by 5 bases and J by 3 bases, 9 bases remained unmatched. This CDR3 is built from 15 residues. The CDR3 DNA is TGTGCCAGTAGTCCCGGGACAGATCAATACTATGGCTACACCTTC. It codes for CASSPGTDQYYGYTF.

This clone was picked up one time. This sequence joins TRBV7-2 and TRBJ1-2; D unresolved. Between the trimmed V and J ends, which lost 6 bases and 4 bases, there was a span of 15 bases. This CDR3 spans 14 amino acids. The germline gives CDR1 SGHTA, CDR2 FQGNSA. CDR3 in DNA: TGTGCCAGCAGTCAAGCCCCGCGCGGCTATGGCTACACCTTC. Amino acid sequence: CASSQAPRGYGYTF.

The chain links TRBV14 to TRBJ1-2; D unresolved. There are 18 residues in the CDR3. Trimming removed 1 base from V and 0 bases from J, with 18 bases in between. Germline loops: CDR1 SGHDN, CDR2 FVKESK. The CDR3 DNA reads TGTGCCAGCAGCCAAGGTACAGCCCTCAACGGGGCTAACTATGGCTACACCTTC. As protein: CASSQGTALNGANYGYTF.

This clone was recorded only once. The gene calls are TRBV5-6 and TRBJ1-2, with 11 bases identical to TRBD1. CDR1 and CDR2 from the germline V gene are SGHDT and YYEEEE. The CDR3 length is 16 residues. J was trimmed by 6 bases and V by 4 bases; bases with no gene match: 11. DNA of the CDR3: TGTGCCAGCAGCCCCAGGTATGGACAGGGGGCAAATGGCTACACCTTC. Its translation is CASSPRYGQGANGYTF.